This T cell receptor (beta chain) was observed in a study of cytomegalovirus exposure and HLA in healthy donors. Study-wide background: Sequencing of about 179 million T cells in an earlier analysis found 120 million or so unique TCR beta sequences.

The PCR contained 60 Vbeta and 13 Jbeta primers. The table came from immunoSEQ multiplex PCR; TCRdb's copy has only in-frame clones and leaves some out. The data show roughly 220,000 clones, with approximately 78% seen just once and 2.5% to 3.5% held by the top ten. The donors were healthy bone marrow donors. The CDR3 sequence is 14 residues long. The V end was cut by 7 bases, the J end by 0 bases, with 10 bases between. Germline V gives CDR1 SNHLY, CDR2 FYNNEI. The rearrangement links TRBV2 to TRBJ1-5; D is unresolved. This receptor was identified in a woman in her 40s in good health and CMV-seronegative. Sample: PBMCs. In nucleotides, the CDR3 is TGTGCCAGCAAGAGGGATGGTAGCAATCAGCCCCAGCATTTT. It yields the protein CASKRDGSNQPQHF.